One TCR beta chain is described in this entry. Its specificity is not known. The source of the sample is a study of T cell responses to AZD1222 COVID-19 vaccine. General study findings and limits: Among the donors, most were white British and more were female, and clonal diversity was possibly underestimated.

V lost 3 bases and J lost 2, with 19 bases in between. Germline CDR1 LGHNA, CDR2 YNFKEQ. The CDR3 runs to 17 residues. Using immunoSEQ multiplex PCR, the repertoire was profiled, and TCRdb retains in-frame clones only, with some absent. The repertoire includes 150,000 or so clones, 85% to 95% of them detected once, and 1.3% sits in the top ten. The chain has TRBV4-2 and TRBJ2-5; D may correspond to TRBD1 or TRBD2 (6 bases each). Sequenced material: peripheral blood, taken on day 0 of AZD1222 vaccination. This sequence originates from an adult in good health. The chain's CDR3 is CASSQAPITGAQETQYF. The CDR3 DNA is TGTGCCAGCAGCCAGGCTCCCATCACGGGGGCACAAGAGACCCAGTACTTC.